The present T cell receptor (beta chain) was sequenced within a study of blood T cell repertoires in COVID-19. The wider study: The United States, Italy and Spain supplied acute and convalescent COVID-19 samples.

Study processing details: Using reference gene primer amplification, nucleated cell counts were estimated. Data came from immunoSEQ multiplex PCR; TCRdb stores just in-frame clones and leaves some out. V and J calls and clone size are given by that table; D and trimming were obtained from the DNA. Of about 130,000 clones in the sample, 70% to 85% were seen once. V shed 8 bases and J 4 bases; nucleotides not matched to a gene: 9. The CDR3 has 15 residues. Per the germline V gene, CDR1 is MNHEY and CDR2 is SVGAGI. This receptor was obtained from a woman aged 80 or over with acute or convalescent COVID-19. Material for sequencing was peripheral blood. This chain joins TRBV6-5 and TRBJ1-5, with 9 bases fitting TRBD1. Here the CDR3 reads CASLTGTGRNQPQHF. DNA for the CDR3: TGTGCCAGCTTAACGGGGACAGGGAGGAATCAGCCCCAGCATTTT.